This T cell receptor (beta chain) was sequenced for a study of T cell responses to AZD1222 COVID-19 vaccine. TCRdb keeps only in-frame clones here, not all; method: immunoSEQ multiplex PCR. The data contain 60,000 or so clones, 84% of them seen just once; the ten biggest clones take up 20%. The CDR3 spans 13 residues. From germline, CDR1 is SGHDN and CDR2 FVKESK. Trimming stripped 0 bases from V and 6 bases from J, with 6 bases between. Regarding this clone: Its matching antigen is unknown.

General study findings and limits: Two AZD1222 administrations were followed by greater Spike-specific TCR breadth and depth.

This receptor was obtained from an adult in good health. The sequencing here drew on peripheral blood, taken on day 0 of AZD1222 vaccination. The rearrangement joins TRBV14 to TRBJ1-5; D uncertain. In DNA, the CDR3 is TGTGCCAGCAGCCAAGAGGTCGGTCAGCCCCAGCATTTT. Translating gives CASSQEVGQPQHF.